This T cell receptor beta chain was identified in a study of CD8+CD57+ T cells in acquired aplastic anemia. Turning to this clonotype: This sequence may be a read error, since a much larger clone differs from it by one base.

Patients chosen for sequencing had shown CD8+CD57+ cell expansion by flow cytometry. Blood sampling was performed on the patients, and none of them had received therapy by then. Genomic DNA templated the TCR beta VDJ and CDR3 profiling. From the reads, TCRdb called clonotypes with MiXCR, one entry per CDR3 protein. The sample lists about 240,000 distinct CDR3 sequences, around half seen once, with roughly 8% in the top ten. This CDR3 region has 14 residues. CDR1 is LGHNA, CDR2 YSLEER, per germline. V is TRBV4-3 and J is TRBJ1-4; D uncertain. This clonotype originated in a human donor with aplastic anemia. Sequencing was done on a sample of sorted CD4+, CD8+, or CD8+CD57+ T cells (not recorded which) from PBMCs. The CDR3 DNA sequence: TGCGCCAGCAGCCAAGATACCCAGAGCGAAAGACTGTTTTTT. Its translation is CASSQDTQSERLFF.